This TCR beta chain originates from a study of shared clonotypes between healthy human individuals. V lost 2 bases to trimming and J lost 8 bases; unmatched junction nucleotides: 12. The CDR3 contains 16 residues. Germline V lookup: CDR1 MGHRA, CDR2 YSYEKL. Comments on this clone: The target antigen is unknown.

General study results and limits: Generally, naive subsets came out with larger estimated richness than memory subsets. Several donors held about 4.6% of naive CD4 clonotypes in common. What limited the represented genetic and exposure-history diversity was the small number of donors.

The study ran the assay at deep level. Sequencing was performed with immunoSEQ multiplex PCR; in TCRdb, only in-frame clones are kept and a portion is missing. In the table there are more than 2 million clones, 90% to 95% of which are singletons. Naive CD8 cells lacked CD45RO and underwent positive selection for CCR7, leaving out terminally differentiated effector memory CD45RA+ cells. V gene TRBV4-1 combines with J gene TRBJ2-7; 10 bases map to TRBD2. The receptor was derived from a man younger than 35 in good health. Some clones in this sample may be carry-over from other donors' samples. Sequenced material: naive CD8+ T cells from PBMCs. Here the CDR3 reads CASSQSLTLAGDKQYF. The CDR3 DNA follows: TGCGCCAGCAGCCAAAGTCTAACCCTAGCGGGAGATAAGCAGTACTTC.